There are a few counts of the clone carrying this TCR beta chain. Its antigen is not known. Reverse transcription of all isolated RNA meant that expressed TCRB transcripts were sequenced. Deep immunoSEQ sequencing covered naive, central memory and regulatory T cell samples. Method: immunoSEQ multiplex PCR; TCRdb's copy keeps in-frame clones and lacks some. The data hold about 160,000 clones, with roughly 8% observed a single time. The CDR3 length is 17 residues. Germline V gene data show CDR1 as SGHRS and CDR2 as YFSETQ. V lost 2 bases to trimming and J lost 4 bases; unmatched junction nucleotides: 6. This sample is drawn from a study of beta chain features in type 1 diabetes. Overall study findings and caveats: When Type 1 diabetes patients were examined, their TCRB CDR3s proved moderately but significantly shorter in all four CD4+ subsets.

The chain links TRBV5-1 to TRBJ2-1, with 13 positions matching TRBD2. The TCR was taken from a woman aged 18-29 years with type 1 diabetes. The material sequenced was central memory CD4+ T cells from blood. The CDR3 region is CASSLTLAGGSYNEQFF. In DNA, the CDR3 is TGCGCCAGCAGCTTAACACTAGCGGGGGGGTCTTACAATGAGCAGTTCTTC.